These 29 T cell receptor beta chains were all obtained from the same sample, sequenced in a study of shared clonotypes between healthy human individuals. Repertoires were generated with immunoSEQ multiplex PCR, while TCRdb's copy carries only in-frame clones and drops some. The sample carries about 1.4 million clones, 96% recorded once. The material sequenced was naive CD4+ T cells sorted from blood. Documented subset: CD45RA+ positively selected. The receptors here all came from a man aged 30-40 years in good health.

This sequence joins TRBV6-6 and TRBJ2-3, with 8 bases fitting TRBD2. The V gene's germline CDR1 is MNHNY and CDR2 SVGAGI (reference sequence). The V gene end was trimmed by 0 bases and the J gene end by 6 bases; junction bases not matched to a gene: 8. The CDR3 contains 16 residues. The DNA of the CDR3 is TGTGCCAGCAGTTACTCAAGAAGCGGGAGTAGGGATACGCAGTATTTT. This encodes CASSYSRSGSRDTQYF.

The gene calls are TRBV29-1 and TRBJ2-3, with 7 bases lining up with TRBD1. The CDR3 contains 14 residues. Germline lookup yields CDR1 SQVTM and CDR2 ANQGSEA. Trimming took 6 bases from V and 2 from J; bases not matched to a gene: 8. In nucleotides, the CDR3 is TGCAGCGTGGTAGACAGGGCGACCACAGATACGCAGTATTTT. Translation gives CSVVDRATTDTQYF.

The CDR3 loop is CASSLDGTGASTDTQYF. For the CDR3, the DNA is TGCGCCAGCAGCTTGGACGGGACAGGGGCAAGTACAGATACGCAGTATTTT. The chain has TRBV5-1 and TRBJ2-3, with 10 positions matching TRBD1. Trimming at V came to 0 bases and at J to 3 bases, leaving 7 bases not matched to a gene. The CDR3 covers 17 residues. Per the germline V gene, CDR1 is SGHRS and CDR2 is YFSETQ.

Worth noting for this clone: The junction departs from germline at one end; a sequencing error may be responsible. This chain connects TRBV28 to TRBJ2-1; D perhaps matches TRBD1 (5 bases). In germline, CDR1 is MDHEN, CDR2 SYDVKM. CDR3 size: 15 residues. The DNA for the CDR3 is TGTGCCAGCAGTTTAGACAGTCACTCCTCCAATGAGCAGTTCTTC. It is translated as CASSLDSHSSNEQFF.

CDR3 coding DNA: TGTGCCAGCAGTGTGAACAATGGGTATCAGCCCCAGCATTTT. This gives the protein CASSVNNGYQPQHF. The chain recombines TRBV27 with TRBJ1-5; D remains ambiguous. This CDR3 has 14 residues. Germline CDR1 and CDR2: MNHEY and SMNVEV (reference sequence). Trimming shortened V by 5 bases and J by 5 bases, and 13 bases separated the two germline ends.

Details on this clone: Other DNA sequences from this sample encode an identical CDR3 as well. The CDR3 region has the DNA TGTGCCATCAGTGACAGGGGATATGGCTACACCTTC. Its protein product is CAISDRGYGYTF. The V call is TRBV10-3, the J call TRBJ1-2; D is possibly TRBD1 (6 bases). CDR1 and CDR2 (germline): ENHRY, SYGVKD. Trimming removed 3 bases at V and 5 bases at J, with 7 bases between. The CDR3 extends over 12 amino acids.

The chain is built from TRBV15 and TRBJ2-7; 14 bases are a match to TRBD2. Germline values: CDR1 LNHNV, CDR2 YYDKDF (reference sequence). The CDR3 spans 17 residues. After removal of 0 bases from V and 4 bases from J, the junction contained 5 bases not matched to a gene. For the CDR3, the DNA is TGTGCCACCAGCAGAGATCAGGGACTAGCGGGAGATTACGAGCAGTACTTC. This gives the protein CATSRDQGLAGDYEQYF.

The chain has TRBV28 and TRBJ2-1; D possibly uses TRBD1 or TRBD2 (5 bases each). In germline, CDR1 is MDHEN, CDR2 SYDVKM. V was clipped by 8 bases and J by 5 bases, with 10 bases between them. The CDR3 is made up of 12 amino acids. This CDR3 reads CASLGTHNEQFF. The CDR3 nucleotides read TGTGCCAGCCTCGGGACCCACAATGAGCAGTTCTTC.

V and J are TRBV28 and TRBJ1-5, with D hard to call. Per the germline V gene, CDR1 is MDHEN and CDR2 is SYDVKM. The CDR3 totals 11 residues. V gave up 6 bases and J gave up 10 bases, with 10 bases separating them. The CDR3 DNA is TGTGCCAGCAGCGCCTGGAGCCCCCAGCATTTT. Residues: CASSAWSPQHF.

The rearrangement uses TRBV7-8 and TRBJ1-2; 7 nucleotides line up with TRBD1. From germline, CDR1 is SGHVS and CDR2 FQNEAQ. The trim removed 4 bases at V and 4 bases at J, leaving 15 bases unmatched. This CDR3 has 17 amino acids. The CDR3 loop reads CASSSPRDRPLFYGYTF. The DNA of the CDR3 is TGTGCCAGCAGCTCTCCCCGGGACAGACCATTATTCTATGGCTACACCTTC.

The rearrangement uses TRBV27 and TRBJ2-2; TRBD2 agrees at 7 bases. The CDR3 length is 14 residues. The germline V gene has CDR1 MNHEY and CDR2 SMNVEV (reference sequence). The ends lost 6 bases at V and 5 bases at J; junction bases unmatched: 6. This CDR3 reads CASRRTGGTGELFF. CDR3 DNA: TGTGCCAGCAGGCGGACGGGGGGTACCGGGGAGCTGTTTTTT.

The chain carries TRBV18 and TRBJ2-2, with a possible D match to TRBD1 (5 bases). From germline, CDR1 is KGHSH and CDR2 LQKENI. CDR3 length: 15 amino acids. Between the trimmed V and J ends, which lost 4 bases and 0 bases, there was a span of 9 bases. CDR3 protein: CASSRRTPNTGELFF. Written as DNA, the CDR3 is TGTGCCAGCTCACGCCGGACACCGAACACCGGGGAGCTGTTTTTT.

The CDR3 reads CASSRERERSTDTQYF. In DNA, the CDR3 is TGTGCCAGCAGCAGAGAGCGGGAGAGATCCACAGATACGCAGTATTTT. The chain links TRBV5-4 to TRBJ2-3; 8 nucleotides match TRBD2. The CDR3 consists of 16 residues. V dropped 4 bases and J dropped 2; count of bases not matched to a gene: 9. CDR1 is SGHNT and CDR2 is YYREEE in the germline V gene (reference sequence).

The CDR3 nucleotides read TGTGCCAGCAGCTTAAGCCCCGGGACAGCCTCCTACGAGCAGTACTTC. It yields the protein CASSLSPGTASYEQYF. This chain connects TRBV7-2 to TRBJ2-7; TRBD1 matches at 7 bases. The CDR3 has 16 amino acids. After removal of 2 bases from V and 0 bases from J, the junction contained 7 bases not matched to a gene. In germline, CDR1 is SGHTA, CDR2 FQGNSA.

The chain carries TRBV9 and TRBJ1-2; TRBD1 is a possible D gene (5 bases). Trimming took off 3 bases at V and 3 bases at J, with 18 bases between the two ends. There are 16 residues in the CDR3. Germline CDR1 is SGDLS and CDR2 is YYNGEE. The CDR3 here is CASSASPRDVDYGYTF. In nucleotides, the CDR3 is TGTGCCAGCAGCGCCTCCCCCAGGGACGTAGACTATGGCTACACCTTC.

The chain links TRBV11-1 to TRBJ2-5, with a weak D call TRBD1 (6 bases). V lost 5 bases and J lost 3, with 16 bases in between. The CDR3 runs 15 residues. Per germline, CDR1 SGHAT and CDR2 FQDESV (reference sequence). The CDR3 region has the DNA TGTGCCAGCAGCATCCGCGCGACAGGAGAAGAGACCCAGTACTTC. Protein product: CASSIRATGEETQYF. The entire variable domain, with the rest obtained from reference TRBV11-1 and TRBJ2-5, is as follows: EAEVAQSPRYKITEKSQAVAFWCDPISGHATLYWYRQILGQGPELLVQFQDESVVDDSQLPKDRFSAERLKGVDSTLKIQPAELGDSAMYLCASSIRATGEETQYFGPGTRLLVL.

About this clone: Other nucleotide sequences from this sample produce the same CDR3. The chain employs TRBV30 and TRBJ1-5, with a weak D call TRBD1 (6 bases). This CDR3 region has 13 residues. The V gene lost 1 base and the J gene lost 7 bases, with 11 bases spanning the gap. Germline values: CDR1 GTSNPN, CDR2 SVGIG (reference sequence). The CDR3 nucleotides read TGTGCCTGGAGTGGGGGAGGGGGACAGCCCCAGCATTTT. It is translated as CAWSGGGGQPQHF.

The CDR3 nucleotides are TGCGCCAGCGCCCCGTGGGGAGCGCCTCCGGAGACCCAGTACTTC. It is translated as CASAPWGAPPETQYF. The chain uses TRBV5-1 and TRBJ2-5, with TRBD2 as a possible D gene (5 bases). Trimming took 7 bases from V and 5 from J, leaving 21 bases between them. Germline V CDR1 and CDR2: SGHRS, YFSETQ. This CDR3 is 15 amino acids long.

The chain is built from TRBV5-1 and TRBJ2-7; no definite D call. V lost 4 bases and J lost 0, with 14 bases in between. This CDR3 comprises 15 residues. Germline lookup yields CDR1 SGHRS and CDR2 YFSETQ. CDR3 in DNA: TGCGCCAGCAGCGCCGATTCTCTAAGCTCCTACGAGCAGTACTTC. Translating it yields CASSADSLSSYEQYF.

The chain uses TRBV6-1 and TRBJ2-3; D is possibly TRBD1 (6 bases). CDR1 and CDR2 (germline): MNHNS, SASEGT. This CDR3 comprises 15 residues. Trimming took off 1 base at V and 4 bases at J, with 12 bases between the two ends. CDR3 sequence: CASSEVGTMADTQYF. DNA for the CDR3: TGTGCCAGCAGTGAAGTGGGGACAATGGCAGATACGCAGTATTTT.

The J gene is TRBJ2-1, the V gene TRBV7-9; the D is unclear. The CDR3 loop spans 14 amino acids. V gave up 5 bases and J gave up 3 bases, with 11 bases separating them. CDR1 SEHNR and CDR2 FQNEAQ come from the germline V gene (reference sequence). The CDR3 loop is CASSVKASYNEQFF. CDR3 coding DNA: TGTGCCAGCAGCGTGAAGGCTAGCTACAATGAGCAGTTCTTC.

The genes are TRBV5-1 and TRBJ2-6; D gene ambiguous. The CDR3 consists of 15 residues. The V end was cut by 0 bases, the J end by 5 bases, with 9 bases between. Germline V gene sequence: CDR1 SGHRS, CDR2 YFSETQ. The CDR3 loop reads CASSLDPSRANVLTF. CDR3 nucleotide sequence: TGCGCCAGCAGCTTGGACCCATCCCGGGCCAACGTCCTGACTTTC.

This chain joins TRBV10-1 and TRBJ2-3; possibly TRBD2 for D (6 bases). The V end lost 6 bases, the J end lost 3 bases, and 13 bases lay between the germline ends. The V gene's germline CDR1 is WNHNN and CDR2 SYGVQD (reference sequence). The CDR3 is made up of 14 amino acids. The CDR3 sequence: CASSQRLVTDTQYF. For the CDR3, the DNA is TGCGCCAGCAGCCAAAGACTAGTAACAGATACGCAGTATTTT.

For the CDR3, the DNA is TGTGCCAGCACTAACTACCAGGGCCAAGGACTCCGGTACTTC. Its translation: CASTNYQGQGLRYF. The V and J genes are TRBV27 and TRBJ2-7, with D perhaps assigned TRBD1 or TRBD2 (5 bases each). The germline V gene encodes CDR1 MNHEY and CDR2 SMNVEV (reference sequence). Trimming took off 7 bases at V and 12 bases at J, with 25 bases between the two ends. This CDR3 is 14 amino acids long.

The chain couples TRBV28 to TRBJ2-1; weak D call: TRBD2 (5 bases). The CDR3 is made up of 16 amino acids. Per the germline V gene, CDR1 is MDHEN and CDR2 is SYDVKM. Trimming removed 5 bases at V and 0 bases at J, with 14 bases between. CDR3 amino acids: CASSPQTIGSYNEQFF. The CDR3 nucleotides are TGTGCCAGCAGTCCACAGACTATCGGCTCCTACAATGAGCAGTTCTTC.

The chain employs TRBV18 and TRBJ2-1; D is perhaps TRBD2 (6 bases). This CDR3 spans 12 amino acids. Trimming cost V 5 bases and J 5 bases, with 7 bases left between them. Germline-derived CDR1 and CDR2 are KGHSH and LQKENI. The DNA for the CDR3 is TGTGCCAGCTCATTAGCGGACAATGAGCAGTTCTTC. Its protein product is CASSLADNEQFF.

The chain carries TRBV19 and TRBJ2-3; TRBD2 matches at 7 bases. Germline CDR1 reads LNHDA; CDR2 reads SQIVND (reference sequence). The CDR3 is made up of 15 amino acids. J gave up 2 bases and V 3 bases, and 5 bases lay outside the gene matches. The CDR3 protein is CASSIVAGATDTQYF. DNA of the CDR3: TGTGCCAGTAGTATCGTGGCGGGAGCCACAGATACGCAGTATTTT.

J is TRBJ1-5 and V is TRBV18; 7 bases line up with TRBD1. Germline V gene lookup returns CDR1 KGHSH and CDR2 LQKENI. There are 15 residues in the CDR3. The V segment lost 6 bases and the J segment 2 bases; nucleotides outside the gene matches: 7. CDR3 amino acids: CASSLTGDRNQPQHF. The CDR3 nucleotides are TGTGCCAGCTCGCTTACAGGGGATCGCAATCAGCCCCAGCATTTT.

The chain couples TRBV2 to TRBJ1-4, with 10 bases that match TRBD1. Germline V gene data show CDR1 as SNHLY and CDR2 as FYNNEI. The V and J ends lost 9 bases and 8 bases, in that order; junction bases with no gene match: 6. This CDR3 is built from 13 residues. CDR3 region: CASGDRGGEKLFF. The CDR3 DNA is TGTGCCAGTGGGGACAGGGGAGGCGAAAAACTGTTTTTT.